One and the same sample provided the 7 T cell receptor beta chains below, sequenced in a study of blood T cell repertoires in COVID-19. The protocol was immunoSEQ multiplex PCR, while the TCRdb copy is restricted to in-frame clones and leaves out a portion. The sample lists 110,000 to 150,000 clones; approximately 80% were seen once. The sequenced sample consisted of peripheral blood. The origin of the receptors is an older man who had recovered from COVID-19.

This chain connects TRBV6-5 to TRBJ1-5; D is unclear. The CDR3 length is 14 residues. The germline V and J ends were trimmed by 6 bases and 0 bases, with 9 bases remaining between them. The V gene's germline CDR1 is MNHEY and CDR2 SVGAGI. The CDR3 protein is CASRADYSNQPQHF. For the CDR3, the DNA is TGTGCCAGCAGAGCGGATTATAGCAATCAGCCCCAGCATTTT.

DNA for the CDR3: TGTGCCAGCTTAACTAGCGGGAGGGCCGAGGGGTTCTTC. Protein product: CASLTSGRAEGFF. The V and J genes are TRBV6-5 and TRBJ2-1; 13 bases are shared with TRBD2. V lost 8 bases and J lost 15; bases outside the gene matches: 10. Per germline, CDR1 MNHEY and CDR2 SVGAGI. This CDR3 region has 13 residues.

The chain is built from TRBV7-8 and TRBJ2-7, with 13 bases identical to TRBD2. V lost 5 bases and J lost 0; bases outside the gene matches: 25. The CDR3 sequence is 23 residues long. Germline V lookup: CDR1 SGHVS, CDR2 FQNEAQ. The CDR3 reads CASSPTPPYRRTSGSNSSYEQYF. The CDR3 DNA follows: TGTGCCAGCAGCCCAACCCCCCCGTATCGTCGGACTAGCGGGAGCAATAGCTCCTACGAGCAGTACTTC. Variable domain in full (rest from reference TRBV7-8 and TRBJ2-7): GAGVSQSPRYKVAKRGQDVALRCDPISGHVSLFWYQQALGQGPEFLTYFQNEAQLDKSGLPSDRFFAERPEGSVSTLKIQRTQQEDSAVYLCASSPTPPYRRTSGSNSSYEQYFGPGTRLTVT.

V usage is TRBV6-5 and J usage is TRBJ1-1; 8 positions match TRBD1. CDR1 is MNHEY, CDR2 SVGAGI, per germline. The V gene end was trimmed by 6 bases and the J gene end by 13 bases; junction bases not matched to a gene: 16. CDR3 length: 14 residues. The CDR3 loop reads CASSEDRERKYGFF. The CDR3 DNA sequence: TGTGCCAGCAGCGAGGACAGGGAAAGAAAGTATGGTTTCTTT.

The rearrangement links TRBV4-1 to TRBJ2-7; the match to TRBD2 covers 10 bases. The CDR3 spans 17 residues. Trimming at V came to 1 base and at J to 2 bases, leaving 8 bases not matched to a gene. Germline V gene lookup returns CDR1 MGHRA and CDR2 YSYEKL. The CDR3 region has the DNA TGCGCCAGCAGCCAAGGAGAGGTCCTAGCGGGAGCCTACGAGCAGTACTTC. Translating gives CASSQGEVLAGAYEQYF.

This clone was seen a single time. The chain carries TRBV9 and TRBJ1-5; no clear D gene. From germline, CDR1 is SGDLS and CDR2 YYNGEE. CDR3 size: 15 residues. The V end lost 4 bases, the J end lost 0 bases, and 11 bases lay between the germline ends. The CDR3: CASSQSGNSNQPQHF. CDR3 in DNA: TGTGCCAGCAGCCAGTCGGGGAATAGCAATCAGCCCCAGCATTTT.

The chain joins TRBV11-3 to TRBJ2-1, with 10 bases lining up with TRBD2. Germline values: CDR1 SGHNT, CDR2 YENEEA. This CDR3 comprises 15 residues. Unmatched junction bases numbered 8, after V lost 2 bases and J lost 10 bases. CDR3 amino acids: CASSLSLAGEEEQFF. The CDR3 DNA reads TGTGCCAGCAGCTTATCGCTAGCGGGAGAGGAAGAGCAGTTCTTC.